This T cell receptor (beta chain) was documented in a study of T cell responses to AZD1222 COVID-19 vaccine. A remark on this clone: Antigen unknown.

Germline V gene sequence: CDR1 SEHNR, CDR2 FQNEAQ (reference sequence). The CDR3 extends over 14 amino acids. The V end lost 3 bases, the J end lost 5 bases, and 10 bases lay between the germline ends. Study-level results: Only five or six AZD1222 recipients were seropositive at baseline.

Assay: immunoSEQ multiplex PCR; the TCRdb copy retains only in-frame clones and omits some. The table includes 120,000 to 150,000 clones, under 95% detected once. This clonotype was obtained from an adult in good health. This rearrangement joins TRBV7-9 to TRBJ1-4; D possibly corresponds to TRBD1 (5 bases). Specimen: peripheral blood, collected on day 0 of AZD1222 vaccination. The chain's CDR3 is CASSFRRDNEKLFF. The CDR3 bases are TGTGCCAGCAGCTTTCGCAGGGACAATGAAAAACTGTTTTTT.